The 23 T cell receptor beta chains given below trace back to one sample, sequenced in a study of monozygotic twins with inflammatory bowel disease. TCRdb re-analyzed the 5' RACE reads; it lists each CDR3 protein once, without DNA. This sample carries 300,000 to 400,000 distinct CDR3 sequences, with 2% to 2.5% going to the ten biggest clones. The sample comprised blood. The receptor set was obtained from a human donor with ulcerative colitis or Crohn's disease, or a healthy co-twin of an affected twin (not recorded which).

The chain uses TRBV11-3 and TRBJ2-1. Looked up from germline, CDR1 is SGHNT and CDR2 is YENEEA. CDR3 length: 13 amino acids. CDR3 amino acids: CASSLAPMNEQFF.

The rearrangement uses TRBV18 and TRBJ1-2. The germline CDR1 and CDR2 sequences are KGHSH and LQKENI. The CDR3 contains 15 residues. The CDR3 sequence is CASSPRVELGYGYTF.

The chain links TRBV20-1 to TRBJ1-1. CDR3 length equals 12 residues. Per the germline V gene, CDR1 is DFQATT and CDR2 is SNEGSKA (reference sequence). The CDR3 loop reads CRAVSRNTEAFF.

This chain links TRBV3-1 with TRBJ2-1. CDR1 is LGHDT and CDR2 is YNNKEL in the germline V gene (reference sequence). This CDR3 has 14 residues. CDR3: CASSLRPTDNEQFF.

The chain links TRBV27 to TRBJ2-3. Germline V lookup: CDR1 MNHEY, CDR2 SMNVEV (reference sequence). The CDR3 spans 14 residues. The CDR3 is CASSLSGVADTQYF.

The chain employs TRBV20-1 and TRBJ1-5; TCRdb calls TRBD1, which cannot be checked without DNA. Looked up from germline, CDR1 is DFQATT and CDR2 is SNEGSKA (reference sequence). The CDR3 contains 13 residues. The CDR3 here is CSANRELNQPQHF.

V is TRBV20-1 and J is TRBJ2-7; TCRdb returns TRBD2, unconfirmable since there is no DNA. Looked up from germline, CDR1 is DFQATT and CDR2 is SNEGSKA (reference sequence). This CDR3 has 17 residues. CDR3 in amino acids: CSAPTSGRQARSYEQYF.

V and J are TRBV7-9 and TRBJ1-4. Germline CDR1 SEHNR, CDR2 FQNEAQ (reference sequence). The CDR3 covers 13 residues. The CDR3 reads CASSQAPNEKLFF.

CDR3 residues: CASSPQTGEGYTF. The V call is TRBV18, the J call TRBJ1-2; TCRdb outputs TRBD1, but without DNA this stays unchecked. The CDR3 runs 13 residues. CDR1 and CDR2 (germline): KGHSH, LQKENI. The complete variable domain, with remaining parts taken from reference TRBV18 and TRBJ1-2, reads NAGVMQNPRHLVRRRGQEARLRCSPMKGHSHVYWYRQLPEEGLKFMVYLQKENIIDESGMPKERFSAEFPKEGPSILRIQQVVRGDSAAYFCASSPQTGEGYTFGSGTRLTVV.

The CDR3 region is CSARGLTGITYNEQFF. V usage is TRBV20-1 and J usage is TRBJ2-1; TCRdb indicates TRBD2, and absent DNA this call remains unverified. CDR1 DFQATT and CDR2 SNEGSKA come from the germline V gene (reference sequence). The CDR3 extends over 16 amino acids.

The V and J genes are TRBV5-5 and TRBJ2-1; as DNA is missing, the TRBD2 call by TCRdb cannot be tested. The CDR3 is made up of 15 amino acids. Germline loops: CDR1 SGHKS, CDR2 YYEKEE (reference sequence). The CDR3: CASSLTSGKENEQFF.

J is TRBJ2-2 and V is TRBV5-1. The CDR3 is 14 amino acids. Germline V gene sequence: CDR1 SGHRS, CDR2 YFSETQ. The CDR3: CASSLVVNTGELFF.

CDR3 region: CASSPLPSSNYGYTF. The rearrangement links TRBV7-2 to TRBJ1-2. Germline V gene lookup returns CDR1 SGHTA and CDR2 FQGNSA. CDR3 size: 15 residues.

The J gene is TRBJ2-1, the V gene TRBV20-1. This CDR3 is built from 15 residues. Per germline, CDR1 DFQATT and CDR2 SNEGSKA (reference sequence). This CDR3 is CSASPTGGSYNEQFF.

V gene TRBV20-1 combines with J gene TRBJ1-2; the TRBD1 assignment by TCRdb is unverifiable without DNA. Per the germline V gene, CDR1 is DFQATT and CDR2 is SNEGSKA (reference sequence). The CDR3 has 17 amino acids. The CDR3 sequence: CSARAQPRQGNLYGYTF.

The CDR3 reads CSVVEDRGPNLYEQYF. The rearrangement uses TRBV29-1 and TRBJ2-7; no DNA is available, so the TRBD1 call from TCRdb remains unchecked. The CDR3 loop spans 16 amino acids. CDR1 is SQVTM and CDR2 is ANQGSEA in the germline V gene.

The chain uses TRBV29-1 and TRBJ2-2; TCRdb outputs TRBD2, but without DNA this stays unchecked. Germline V gives CDR1 SQVTM, CDR2 ANQGSEA. The CDR3 contains 12 residues. The CDR3 sequence: CSGLAITGELFF.

This CDR3 reads CASIAGVVAFF. V gene TRBV2 combines with J gene TRBJ1-1; the TRBD1 assignment by TCRdb is unverifiable without DNA. The CDR3 has 11 amino acids. CDR1 is SNHLY, CDR2 FYNNEI, per germline.

The chain couples TRBV5-1 to TRBJ1-1; the D gene TCRdb calls, TRBD1, cannot be checked with no DNA. Germline assignment: CDR1 SGHRS and CDR2 YFSETQ. CDR3 length: 13 residues. CDR3 in amino acids: CASSSPEPGRAFF.

The genes are TRBV19 and TRBJ2-4; the TCRdb D gene call, TRBD1, has no DNA to confirm it. The CDR3 loop spans 16 amino acids. From germline, CDR1 is LNHDA and CDR2 SQIVND (reference sequence). This CDR3 is CASSKGSGEAKNIQYF.

The chain couples TRBV4-1 to TRBJ2-1. The CDR3 length is 12 residues. Germline V lookup: CDR1 MGHRA, CDR2 YSYEKL. CDR3 in amino acids: CASSQVFDPKFF.

The chain is built from TRBV5-5 and TRBJ2-3. Germline V CDR1 and CDR2: SGHKS, YYEKEE (reference sequence). This CDR3 has 15 residues. CDR3 amino acids: CASSLHDNPTDTQYF.

The chain links TRBV28 to TRBJ2-7; TCRdb gives TRBD1 as the D gene, but with no DNA this cannot be confirmed. The germline CDR1 and CDR2 sequences are MDHEN and SYDVKM. This CDR3 has 16 amino acids. The CDR3 is CASSPPGGGDPYEQYF.